A single sample gave rise to the 6 T cell receptor beta chains below, sequenced in a study of blood T cell repertoires in COVID-19. This table comes from immunoSEQ multiplex PCR, and its TCRdb copy is limited to in-frame clones, with some not included. This sample has some 150,000 clones, with 80% to 90% found just once. Sequencing was done on a sample of peripheral blood. These receptors all come from a man between 50 and 59 years old with active COVID-19.

V gene TRBV7-3 combines with J gene TRBJ2-3; TRBD2 matches 14 bases. Trimming removed 3 bases from V and 9 bases from J; junction bases left unmatched: 5. The germline CDR1 and CDR2 sequences are SGHTA and FQGTGA. This CDR3 comprises 15 residues. CDR3 in amino acids: CASSFGLAGGGTQYF. Written as DNA, the CDR3 is TGTGCCAGCAGCTTCGGACTAGCGGGGGGAGGAACGCAGTATTTT.

V usage is TRBV19 and J usage is TRBJ1-5, with D perhaps TRBD1 (6 bases). Germline V gene lookup returns CDR1 LNHDA and CDR2 SQIVND (reference sequence). CDR3 length equals 16 residues. The V and J ends lost 3 bases and 2 bases respectively, with 14 bases between them. In DNA form, the CDR3 reads TGTGCCAGTAGTATCCTGGGGGCGCGCGGCAATCAGCCCCAGCATTTT. Protein product: CASSILGARGNQPQHF.

The gene calls are TRBV18 and TRBJ2-2, with D hard to call. The V end lost 6 bases, the J end lost 3 bases, and 11 bases lay between the germline ends. There are 14 residues in the CDR3. Per the germline V gene, CDR1 is KGHSH and CDR2 is LQKENI. The CDR3 DNA reads TGTGCCAGCTCCCCTCCGTGGCACACCGGGGAGCTGTTTTTT. This encodes CASSPPWHTGELFF.

The rearrangement joins TRBV6-6 to TRBJ1-2; 7 nucleotides agree with TRBD1. Per the germline V gene, CDR1 is MNHNY and CDR2 is SVGAGI (reference sequence). CDR3 length: 13 amino acids. J gave up 0 bases and V 7 bases, and 2 bases lay outside the gene matches. The CDR3 sequence: CASIGTANYGYTF. CDR3 nucleotides: TGTGCCAGCATAGGGACAGCTAACTATGGCTACACCTTC.

The chain links TRBV6-1 to TRBJ2-1, with TRBD2 as a possible D gene (5 bases). Per germline, CDR1 MNHNS and CDR2 SASEGT. This CDR3 spans 14 amino acids. V was cut by 3 bases and J by 8 bases, with 14 bases left in between. The CDR3 coding sequence is TGTGCCAGCAGTGATGGCAGGAGGAGCGATGAGCAGTTCTTC. Translated: CASSDGRRSDEQFF.

The rearrangement uses TRBV5-1 and TRBJ2-1; the match to TRBD2 covers 12 bases. Trimming cost V 4 bases and J 4 bases; bases outside gene matches: 9. The germline gives CDR1 SGHRS, CDR2 YFSETQ. The length of the CDR3 is 17 residues. In DNA, the CDR3 is TGCGCCAGCAGCCCCGCTGGACTAGCGGGGATATACAATGAGCAGTTCTTC. This sequence encodes CASSPAGLAGIYNEQFF. The variable domain in full, completed from reference TRBV5-1 and TRBJ2-1, reads KAGVTQTPRYLIKTRGQQVTLSCSPISGHRSVSWYQQTPGQGLQFLFEYFSETQRNKGNFPGRFSGRQFSNSRSEMNVSTLELGDSALYLCASSPAGLAGIYNEQFFGPGTRLTVL.